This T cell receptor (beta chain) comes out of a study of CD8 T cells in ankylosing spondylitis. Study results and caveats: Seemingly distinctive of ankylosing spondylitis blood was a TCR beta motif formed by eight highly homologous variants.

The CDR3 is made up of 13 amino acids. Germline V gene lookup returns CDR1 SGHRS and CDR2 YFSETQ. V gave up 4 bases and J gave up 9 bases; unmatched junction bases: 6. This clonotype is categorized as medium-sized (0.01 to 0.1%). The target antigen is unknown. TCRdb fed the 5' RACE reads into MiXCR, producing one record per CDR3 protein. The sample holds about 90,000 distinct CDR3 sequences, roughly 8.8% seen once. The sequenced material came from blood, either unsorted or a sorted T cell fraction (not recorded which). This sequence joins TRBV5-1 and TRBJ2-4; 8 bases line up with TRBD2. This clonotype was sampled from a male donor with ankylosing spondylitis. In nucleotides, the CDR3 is TGCGCCAGCAGCCTGGGACTAGAGGGCATTCAGTACTTC. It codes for CASSLGLEGIQYF. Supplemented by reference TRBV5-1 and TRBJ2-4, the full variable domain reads KAGVTQTPRYLIKTRGQQVTLSCSPISGHRSVSWYQQTPGQGLQFLFEYFSETQRNKGNFPGRFSGRQFSNSRSEMNVSTLELGDSALYLCASSLGLEGIQYFGAGTRLSVL.